These 30 T cell receptor beta chains were all obtained from the same sample, sequenced in a study of beta chain features in type 1 diabetes. Overall study results and limits: A moderate, significant TCRB CDR3 shortening appeared in type 1 diabetes across four CD4+ subsets.

The sequenced template was cDNA made from the entire isolated RNA. Assay: immunoSEQ multiplex PCR; the TCRdb copy retains only in-frame clones and omits some. The sample carries 300,000 to 400,000 clones, 9.3% recorded once. These TCRs are of unknown antigen specificity. Source material: central memory CD4+ T cells from blood. Receptor source: a man aged 25 to 40 with type 1 diabetes.

The chain recombines TRBV2 with TRBJ2-3; TRBD1 matches 12 bases. The germline gives CDR1 SNHLY, CDR2 FYNNEI. CDR3 length equals 18 residues. V shed 3 bases and J 1 base; nucleotides not matched to a gene: 8. DNA for the CDR3: TGTGCCAGCAGTGATTCGGGACAGGGGGCCTCGGGCACAGATACGCAGTATTTT. It encodes CASSDSGQGASGTDTQYF.

The chain is built from TRBV28 and TRBJ2-1; TRBD1 matches 7 bases. CDR1 and CDR2 (germline): MDHEN, SYDVKM. The CDR3 length is 15 residues. V lost 6 bases to trimming and J lost 4 bases; unmatched junction nucleotides: 9. Written as DNA, the CDR3 is TGTGCCAGCAGCCAGACAGGGTTTGAGTACAATGAGCAGTTCTTC. Translation: CASSQTGFEYNEQFF.

This clone showed up many times. This rearrangement joins TRBV7-9 to TRBJ2-7, with D maybe TRBD1 (5 bases). This CDR3 has 14 residues. V was clipped by 3 bases and J by 5 bases, with 14 bases between them. Germline CDR1 and CDR2: SEHNR and FQNEAQ (reference sequence). The CDR3 DNA reads as TGTGCCAGCAGCTTTGATAGGGGAATCCACGAGCAGTACTTC. It specifies CASSFDRGIHEQYF.

The CDR3 DNA follows: TGTGCCACCGAAGGGCAGGGGGCGAGGGAGCAGTACTTC. It is translated as CATEGQGAREQYF. The chain employs TRBV9 and TRBJ2-7; the match to TRBD1 covers 8 bases. The germline gives CDR1 SGDLS, CDR2 YYNGEE. V shed 9 bases and J 7 bases; nucleotides not matched to a gene: 12. This CDR3 comprises 13 residues.

The chain employs TRBV5-6 and TRBJ1-5; TRBD1 matches 8 bases. This CDR3 is built from 13 residues. CDR1 SGHDT and CDR2 YYEEEE come from the germline V gene. The V and J ends lost 8 bases and 7 bases, in that order; junction bases with no gene match: 8. CDR3 DNA: TGTGCCAGTAGCAGGGGGCGCGAACAGCCCCAGCATTTT. Translating gives CASSRGREQPQHF.

This clone was counted only a few times. The chain links TRBV9 to TRBJ1-3, with TRBD1 matching over 7 bases. The length of the CDR3 is 15 residues. V was pared by 4 bases and J by 4 bases, with 8 bases of the junction left unmatched. From germline, CDR1 is SGDLS and CDR2 YYNGEE. CDR3 in amino acids: CASSPTGRIGNTIYF. CDR3 nucleotide sequence: TGTGCCAGCAGCCCGACAGGGAGGATCGGAAACACCATATATTTT.

This clone has more than one count but fewer than ten. The chain combines TRBV18 with TRBJ2-7; 7 bases match TRBD1. The junction had 4 bases not matched to a gene; V was cut back by 3 bases and J by 2 bases. CDR1 KGHSH and CDR2 LQKENI come from the germline V gene. The CDR3 runs to 14 residues. CDR3 nucleotides: TGTGCCAGCTCACCGTTGACAGGGACCTACGAGCAGTACTTC. Its translation is CASSPLTGTYEQYF.

Details on this clone: A read error may produce the germline difference seen at one junction end. The chain uses TRBV29-1 and TRBJ2-5, with 12 positions matching TRBD2. In germline, CDR1 is SQVTM, CDR2 ANQGSEA. The CDR3 length is 18 residues. CDR3 in amino acids: CRVAFGRGLAGGQETQYF. DNA of the CDR3: TGCCGCGTAGCCTTCGGACGGGGCCTAGCGGGGGGGCAAGAGACCCAGTACTTC.

This clone was picked up a small number of times. The chain carries TRBV30 and TRBJ1-2; 9 bases map to TRBD1. Germline assignment: CDR1 GTSNPN and CDR2 SVGIG (reference sequence). Germline trimming cut 6 bases from V and 5 bases from J; bases unmatched to any gene: 4. The CDR3 covers 12 residues. CDR3 protein: CACRTGEYGYTF. The CDR3 bases are TGTGCCTGTCGGACAGGGGAATATGGCTACACCTTC.

This clone has a handful of counts. This chain joins TRBV5-1 and TRBJ2-4, with TRBD1 identical over 8 bases. The CDR3 is made up of 16 amino acids. CDR1 and CDR2 (germline): SGHRS, YFSETQ. V shed 3 bases, J shed 2 bases, and the junction held 7 bases outside the gene matches. As DNA, the CDR3 is TGCGCCAGCAGCTCGACAGGGGCCGGGTCCAAAAACATTCAGTACTTC. It encodes CASSSTGAGSKNIQYF. Filled out from reference TRBV5-1 and TRBJ2-4, the complete variable domain reads KAGVTQTPRYLIKTRGQQVTLSCSPISGHRSVSWYQQTPGQGLQFLFEYFSETQRNKGNFPGRFSGRQFSNSRSEMNVSTLELGDSALYLCASSSTGAGSKNIQYFGAGTRLSVL.

Only a few counts were recorded for this clone. This specimen includes other DNA sequences encoding the same CDR3. The chain employs TRBV29-1 and TRBJ1-2, with D uncertain. V was shortened by 3 bases and J by 7 bases, with 3 bases between the two germline ends. From germline, CDR1 is SQVTM and CDR2 ANQGSEA. The CDR3 covers 9 residues. This chain's CDR3 is CSVDGGYTF. CDR3 in DNA: TGCAGCGTTGACGGTGGCTACACCTTC.

This clone was picked up a small number of times. The chain links TRBV27 to TRBJ1-4; weak D call: TRBD1 (6 bases). Trimming cost V 1 base and J 5 bases, with 17 bases left between them. Germline-derived CDR1 and CDR2 are MNHEY and SMNVEV (reference sequence). The CDR3 has 17 amino acids. CDR3 region: CASSLFSEAGVNEKLFF. Written as DNA, the CDR3 is TGTGCCAGCAGTTTATTCAGTGAGGCAGGGGTAAATGAAAAACTGTTTTTT.

CDR3: CASSGKQGQGRNEQFF. CDR3 coding DNA: TGTGCCAGCAGCGGGAAACAGGGCCAGGGGCGCAATGAGCAGTTCTTC. V gene TRBV9 combines with J gene TRBJ2-1; TRBD1 might be the D (6 bases). The germline V gene has CDR1 SGDLS and CDR2 YYNGEE. This CDR3 is built from 16 residues. V lost 3 bases to trimming and J lost 6 bases, with 19 bases between them.

This clone was detected only a few times. J is TRBJ2-2 and V is TRBV6-5, with TRBD2 identical over 8 bases. Germline V CDR1 and CDR2: MNHEY, SVGAGI. CDR3 length equals 15 residues. V was pared by 5 bases and J by 5 bases, with 7 bases of the junction left unmatched. DNA for the CDR3: TGTGCCAGCAGTCGGGGGGGAGGAAAGACCGGGGAGCTGTTTTTT. It yields the protein CASSRGGGKTGELFF.

This clone has a handful of counts. The CDR3 region has the DNA TGTGCCAGCAGCCACCGGCAGGCCGGTGCAGATACGCAGTATTTT. Its protein is CASSHRQAGADTQYF. The genes are TRBV14 and TRBJ2-3; D not resolved. CDR3 length: 15 amino acids. Germline V gene data show CDR1 as SGHDN and CDR2 as FVKESK. With 3 bases removed from V and 4 bases from J, the gap between germline ends came to 14 bases.

This CDR3 is CASSDLASKGQPQHF. For the CDR3, the DNA is TGTGCCAGCAGTGATCTGGCCTCGAAGGGCCAGCCCCAGCATTTT. The chain combines TRBV2 with TRBJ1-5, with unresolved D. The CDR3 runs to 15 residues. CDR1 and CDR2 (germline): SNHLY, FYNNEI. Trimming took 3 bases from V and 7 from J, leaving 16 bases between them.

This clone was seen only a few times. The chain couples TRBV19 to TRBJ2-1, with D possibly matching TRBD2 (6 bases). The CDR3 consists of 16 residues. Germline-derived CDR1 and CDR2 are LNHDA and SQIVND (reference sequence). Trimming took off 6 bases at V and 9 bases at J, with 24 bases between the two ends. The CDR3 sequence is CASRVSPGELGSEQFF. The DNA of the CDR3 is TGTGCCAGTAGGGTTTCTCCGGGGGAATTAGGCAGTGAGCAGTTCTTC.

The chain joins TRBV6-5 to TRBJ2-7; 10 nucleotides line up with TRBD1. The CDR3 has 14 amino acids. V was pared by 4 bases and J by 5 bases, with 5 bases of the junction left unmatched. Germline CDR1 reads MNHEY; CDR2 reads SVGAGI. DNA for the CDR3: TGTGCCAGCAGTTCGGGACAGGGGTTGGACGAGCAGTACTTC. This encodes CASSSGQGLDEQYF.

The chain has TRBV4-2 and TRBJ2-4, with TRBD2 matching over 13 bases. This CDR3 comprises 22 residues. CDR1 is LGHNA and CDR2 is YNFKEQ in the germline V gene. The V and J ends lost 1 base and 8 bases, in that order; junction bases with no gene match: 23. CDR3 amino acids: CASSQVRTAQGLAGTSQDIQYF. In DNA, the CDR3 is TGTGCCAGCAGCCAAGTCAGGACCGCCCAGGGACTAGCGGGGACCTCTCAGGACATTCAGTACTTC.

This clone appeared many times. This chain joins TRBV7-2 and TRBJ2-7; D gene uncertain. Trimming left V 8 bases short and J 2 bases short, with 10 bases between. CDR1 is SGHTA, CDR2 FQGNSA, per germline. The CDR3 length is 12 residues. The CDR3 nucleotides read TGTGCCAGCTCCCGGAGCGCCTACGAGCAGTACTTC. Protein product: CASSRSAYEQYF.

This chain connects TRBV2 to TRBJ1-5; D is ambiguous. The CDR3 spans 14 residues. CDR1 is SNHLY, CDR2 FYNNEI, per germline. The V end lost 2 bases, the J end lost 4 bases, and 9 bases lay between the germline ends. The CDR3 region is CASSESTVNQPQHF. The DNA for the CDR3 is TGTGCCAGCAGTGAATCTACAGTTAATCAGCCCCAGCATTTT. The entire variable domain, with the rest obtained from reference TRBV2 and TRBJ1-5, is as follows: EPEVTQTPSHQVTQMGQEVILRCVPISNHLYFYWYRQILGQKVEFLVSFYNNEISEKSEIFDDQFSVERPDGSNFTLKIRSTKLEDSAMYFCASSESTVNQPQHFGDGTRLSIL.

This clone was detected a few times. The chain recombines TRBV29-1 with TRBJ2-7; 11 nucleotides match TRBD1. The CDR3 runs 13 residues. The germline gives CDR1 SQVTM, CDR2 ANQGSEA. The ends lost 5 bases at V and 5 bases at J; junction bases unmatched: 5. CDR3 nucleotides: TGCAGCGTTTCCCGGACAGGGGGCCACGAGCAGTACTTC. Its protein is CSVSRTGGHEQYF.

This chain connects TRBV18 to TRBJ1-2; TRBD1 is a possible D gene (5 bases). V was trimmed by 4 bases and J by 1 base, leaving 16 bases between them. This CDR3 comprises 16 residues. Per the germline V gene, CDR1 is KGHSH and CDR2 is LQKENI. In nucleotides, the CDR3 is TGTGCCAGCTCACTTTCTACCGGGACGGATAACTATGGCTACACCTTC. Translation gives CASSLSTGTDNYGYTF.

This clone was observed a few times. The CDR3 DNA reads TGTGCCAGCAGCTTGGGAGGATCTCTGTCACCCCTCCACTTT. It encodes CASSLGGSLSPLHF. This rearrangement joins TRBV5-6 to TRBJ1-6; no clear D gene. Germline loops: CDR1 SGHDT, CDR2 YYEEEE. This CDR3 has 14 amino acids. Between the trimmed V and J ends, which lost 0 bases and 10 bases, there was a span of 11 bases. The full variable domain, in which reference TRBV5-6 and TRBJ1-6 provide the parts outside the CDR3, is DAGVTQSPTHLIKTRGQQVTLRCSPKSGHDTVSWYQQALGQGPQFIFQYYEEEERQRGNFPDRFSGHQFPNYSSELNVNALLLGDSALYLCASSLGGSLSPLHFGNGTRLTVT.

V is TRBV7-2 and J is TRBJ1-1; D is unclear. The germline V and J ends were trimmed by 3 bases and 0 bases, with 8 bases remaining between them. In germline, CDR1 is SGHTA, CDR2 FQGNSA. The CDR3 consists of 14 residues. Written as DNA, the CDR3 is TGTGCCAGCAGCTTGCCGGGCATGAACACTGAAGCTTTCTTT. It yields the protein CASSLPGMNTEAFF.

The sample holds a few counts of this clone. The chain carries TRBV7-8 and TRBJ1-1; D call uncertain. V was cut by 3 bases and J by 1 base, with 6 bases left in between. CDR1 is SGHVS and CDR2 is FQNEAQ in the germline V gene. CDR3 length: 13 amino acids. The CDR3 reads CASSFPQNTEAFF. The CDR3, as DNA: TGTGCCAGCAGCTTCCCGCAGAACACTGAAGCTTTCTTT.

This sequence joins TRBV25-1 and TRBJ2-3; D possibly corresponds to TRBD1 (6 bases). This CDR3 has 13 residues. CDR1 is MGHDK and CDR2 is SYGVNS in the germline V gene. Between the trimmed V and J ends, which lost 3 bases and 5 bases, there was a span of 9 bases. CDR3 sequence: CASSERQVDTQYF. The CDR3 region has the DNA TGTGCCAGCAGTGAGAGACAGGTAGATACGCAGTATTTT.

This clone was observed a few times. This chain uses TRBV7-9 with TRBJ1-5; no firm D call. The CDR3 runs 13 residues. The germline V gene has CDR1 SEHNR and CDR2 FQNEAQ (reference sequence). V dropped 5 bases and J dropped 4 bases, with 9 bases sitting between them. This CDR3 is CASSDGGNQPQHF. CDR3 nucleotides: TGTGCCAGCAGCGACGGCGGGAATCAGCCCCAGCATTTT.

This clone showed up just a few times. In nucleotides, the CDR3 is TGTGCCAGCAGCATGGATTTTTACGAGCAGTACTTC. It is translated as CASSMDFYEQYF. The genes are TRBV7-2 and TRBJ2-7, with no clear D. This CDR3 is 12 amino acids long. Germline CDR1 reads SGHTA; CDR2 reads FQGNSA. V lost 5 bases, J lost 4 bases, and 9 bases lay in between.

There are a few counts of this clone. The V call is TRBV30, the J call TRBJ2-6; D is unresolved. The V end was cut by 5 bases, the J end by 1 base, with 6 bases between. CDR1 and CDR2 from the germline V gene are GTSNPN and SVGIG (reference sequence). The CDR3 spans 13 residues. The CDR3 region is CAWDESGANVLTF. The CDR3 nucleotides are TGTGCCTGGGACGAATCTGGGGCCAACGTCCTGACTTTC.